The clone carrying this T cell receptor beta chain was detected many times. Its cognate antigen is unknown. These data originate in a study of T-cell reconstitution after alpha-beta-depleted transplantation in children. Whole-study results and caveats: Hyperexpanded clones declined; after one year, newly produced T cells mostly supplied diversity.

Using unique molecular identifiers, the investigators prepared the TCRbeta library. TCRdb re-derived calls from the PCR reads in MiXCR, one entry per CDR3 protein. The table includes about 980,000 distinct CDR3 sequences, about 29% detected once. The receptor was isolated from a boy under three years old who had a stem cell transplant for SCID, so the T cells may come from the graft donor. This specimen was PBMCs, mostly from graft donor cells, taken 360 days after TCRalphabeta/CD19-depleted stem cell transplant.

The CDR3 DNA follows: TGTGCCAGCAGCGTATTCGGGACCGGGGAGCTGTTTTTT. It encodes CASSVFGTGELFF. The chain uses TRBV9 and TRBJ2-2; D is unclear. The germline V gene encodes CDR1 SGDLS and CDR2 YYNGEE. V was clipped by 1 base and J by 5 bases, with 6 bases between them. The CDR3 runs 13 residues.